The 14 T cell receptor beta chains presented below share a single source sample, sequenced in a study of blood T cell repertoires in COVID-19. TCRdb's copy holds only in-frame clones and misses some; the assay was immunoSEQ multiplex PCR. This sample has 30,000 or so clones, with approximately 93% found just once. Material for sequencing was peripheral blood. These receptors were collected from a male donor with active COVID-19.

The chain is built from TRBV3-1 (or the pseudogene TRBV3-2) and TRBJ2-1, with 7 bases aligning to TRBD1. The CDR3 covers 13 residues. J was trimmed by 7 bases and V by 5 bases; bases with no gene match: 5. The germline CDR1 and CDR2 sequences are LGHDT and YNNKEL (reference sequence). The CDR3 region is CASSYNRGNEQFF. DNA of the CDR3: TGTGCCAGCAGCTATAACAGGGGTAATGAGCAGTTCTTC.

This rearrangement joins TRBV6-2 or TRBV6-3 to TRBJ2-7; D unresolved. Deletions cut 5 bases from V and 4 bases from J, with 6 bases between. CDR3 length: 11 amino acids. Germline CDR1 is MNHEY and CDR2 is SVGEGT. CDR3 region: CASSTSYEQYF. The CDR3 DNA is TGTGCCAGCAGTACAAGTTACGAGCAGTACTTC.

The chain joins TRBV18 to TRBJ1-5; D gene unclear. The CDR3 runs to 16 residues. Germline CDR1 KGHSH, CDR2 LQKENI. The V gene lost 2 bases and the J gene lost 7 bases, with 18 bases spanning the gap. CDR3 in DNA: TGTGCCAGCTCACCAAGTCGGAGGTCTGCGGCCCAGCCCCAGCATTTT. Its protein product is CASSPSRRSAAQPQHF.

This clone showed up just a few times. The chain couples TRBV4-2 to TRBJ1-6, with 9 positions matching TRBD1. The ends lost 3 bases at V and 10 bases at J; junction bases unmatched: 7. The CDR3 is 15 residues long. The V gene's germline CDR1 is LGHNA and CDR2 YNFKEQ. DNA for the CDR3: TGTGCCAGCAGCCACACCTTAGGACAGGGGTCACCCCTCCACTTT. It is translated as CASSHTLGQGSPLHF.

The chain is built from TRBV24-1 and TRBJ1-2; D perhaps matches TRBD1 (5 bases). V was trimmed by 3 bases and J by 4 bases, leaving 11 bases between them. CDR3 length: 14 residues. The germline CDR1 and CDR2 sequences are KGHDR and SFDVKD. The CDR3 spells CATSDAGQSYGYTF. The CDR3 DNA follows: TGTGCCACCAGTGATGCAGGGCAGTCCTATGGCTACACCTTC.

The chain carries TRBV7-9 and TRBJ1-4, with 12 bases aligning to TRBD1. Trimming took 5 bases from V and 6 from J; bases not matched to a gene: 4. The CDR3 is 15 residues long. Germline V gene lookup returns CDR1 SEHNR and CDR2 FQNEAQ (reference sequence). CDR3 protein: CASSAGTGGYEKLFF. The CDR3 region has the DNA TGTGCCAGCAGCGCGGGGACAGGGGGCTATGAAAAACTGTTTTTT. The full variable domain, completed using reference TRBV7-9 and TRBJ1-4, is DTGVSQNPRHKITKRGQNVTFRCDPISEHNRLYWYRQTLGQGPEFLTYFQNEAQLEKSRLLSDRFSAERPKGSFSTLEIQRTEQGDSAMYLCASSAGTGGYEKLFFGSGTQLSVL.

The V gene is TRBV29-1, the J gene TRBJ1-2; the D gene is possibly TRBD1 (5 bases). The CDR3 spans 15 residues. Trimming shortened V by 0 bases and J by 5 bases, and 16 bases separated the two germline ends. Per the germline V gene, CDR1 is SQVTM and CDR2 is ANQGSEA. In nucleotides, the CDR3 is TGCAGCGTTGAAGATCAGCACAGGAGCCTATATGGCTACACCTTC. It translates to CSVEDQHRSLYGYTF.

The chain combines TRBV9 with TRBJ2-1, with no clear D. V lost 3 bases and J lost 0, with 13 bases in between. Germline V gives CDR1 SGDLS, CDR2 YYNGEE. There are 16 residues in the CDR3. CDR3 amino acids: CASSAQETHSYNEQFF. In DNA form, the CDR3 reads TGTGCCAGCAGCGCCCAAGAAACTCACTCCTACAATGAGCAGTTCTTC.

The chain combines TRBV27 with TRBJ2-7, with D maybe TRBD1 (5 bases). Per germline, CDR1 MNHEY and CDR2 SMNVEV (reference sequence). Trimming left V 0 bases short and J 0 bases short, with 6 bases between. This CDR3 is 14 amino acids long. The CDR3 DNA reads TGTGCCAGCAGTTTATCCGACAGCTCCTACGAGCAGTACTTC. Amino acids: CASSLSDSSYEQYF.

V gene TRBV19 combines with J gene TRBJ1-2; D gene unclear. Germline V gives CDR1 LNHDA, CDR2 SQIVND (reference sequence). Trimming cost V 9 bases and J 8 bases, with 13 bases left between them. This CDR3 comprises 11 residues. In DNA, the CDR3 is TGTGCCAGCACGACTGGTGGCGGCTACACCTTC. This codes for CASTTGGGYTF.

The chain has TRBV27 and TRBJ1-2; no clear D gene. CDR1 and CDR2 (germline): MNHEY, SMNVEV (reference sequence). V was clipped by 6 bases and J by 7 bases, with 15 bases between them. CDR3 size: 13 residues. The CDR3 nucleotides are TGTGCCAGCAGCCCCAGTAACTATGGTGGCTACACCTTC. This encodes CASSPSNYGGYTF.

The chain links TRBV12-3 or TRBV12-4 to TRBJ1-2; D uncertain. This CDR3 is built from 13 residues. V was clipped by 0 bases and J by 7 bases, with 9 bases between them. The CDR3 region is CASSLAQRAGYTF. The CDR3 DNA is TGTGCCAGCAGTTTAGCCCAGAGGGCTGGCTACACCTTC.

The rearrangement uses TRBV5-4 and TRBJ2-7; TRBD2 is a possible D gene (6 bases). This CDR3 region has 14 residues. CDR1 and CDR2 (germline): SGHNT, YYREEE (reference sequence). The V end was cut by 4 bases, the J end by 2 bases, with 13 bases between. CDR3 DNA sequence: TGTGCCAGCAGCCCCCGTGGGGGGACCTACGAGCAGTACTTC. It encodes CASSPRGGTYEQYF. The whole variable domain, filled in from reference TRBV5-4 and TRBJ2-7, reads ETGVTQSPTHLIKTRGQQVTLRCSSQSGHNTVSWYQQALGQGPQFIFQYYREEENGRGNFPPRFSGLQFPNYSSELNVNALELDDSALYLCASSPRGGTYEQYFGPGTRLTVT.

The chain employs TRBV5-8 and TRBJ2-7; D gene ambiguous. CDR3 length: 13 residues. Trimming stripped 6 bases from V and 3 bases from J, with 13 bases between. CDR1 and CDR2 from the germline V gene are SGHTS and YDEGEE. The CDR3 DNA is TGTGCCAGCAATGAACTACGACTCTACGAGCAGTACTTC. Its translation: CASNELRLYEQYF.